Described below is a single T cell receptor (beta chain) sequence and its context. The antigen is not known. The data are from a study of blood T cells in healthy people across ages. The study's findings and limits: As age increased, TCR beta diversity per million T cells fell in a roughly linear fashion.

The use of a sample-barcoded 5' primer and a J-beta primer mix characterized a second PCR of roughly 7 to 12 cycles. TCRdb re-derived calls from the 5' RACE reads in MiXCR, one entry per CDR3 protein. The data hold about 1.4 million distinct CDR3 sequences, with roughly 64% observed a single time. Looked up from germline, CDR1 is MNHEY and CDR2 is SVGEGT. This CDR3 has 13 residues. The V end was cut by 7 bases, the J end by 0 bases, with 9 bases between. This receptor was taken from a man younger than 35 in good health. Sequenced input: blood. This sequence joins TRBV6-2 or TRBV6-3 and TRBJ1-1; D is uncertain. CDR3 DNA: TGTGCCAGCACCCCGAACGTGAACACTGAAGCTTTCTTT. Its protein product is CASTPNVNTEAFF.